This T cell receptor (beta chain) came from a study of molecular identifiers for immune sequencing clone quantification. In its sample, this clonotype was seen many times. Each CDR3 protein gets one entry after TCRdb re-called the PCR reads with MiXCR. The data show roughly 320,000 distinct CDR3 sequences, with over 20% seen just once and 0.65% to 0.75% held by the top ten. Sequenced input: naive CD8+ T cells from blood, with Jurkat cell RNA spiked in. The subset is: FACS-sorted CD8+CD4-CCR7+CD45RA+ naive T cells. This TCR derives from a human donor in good health. Some libraries in this study had Jurkat cell RNA spiked in.

The CDR3 loop is CAISDGQGTQYF. DNA of the CDR3: TGTGCCATCAGTGACGGACAGGGTACGCAGTATTTT. V and J are TRBV10-3 and TRBJ2-3; TRBD1 agrees at 8 bases. Germline lookup yields CDR1 ENHRY and CDR2 SYGVKD. CDR3 size: 12 residues. With V trimmed by 3 bases and J by 8 bases, 1 base remained unmatched.